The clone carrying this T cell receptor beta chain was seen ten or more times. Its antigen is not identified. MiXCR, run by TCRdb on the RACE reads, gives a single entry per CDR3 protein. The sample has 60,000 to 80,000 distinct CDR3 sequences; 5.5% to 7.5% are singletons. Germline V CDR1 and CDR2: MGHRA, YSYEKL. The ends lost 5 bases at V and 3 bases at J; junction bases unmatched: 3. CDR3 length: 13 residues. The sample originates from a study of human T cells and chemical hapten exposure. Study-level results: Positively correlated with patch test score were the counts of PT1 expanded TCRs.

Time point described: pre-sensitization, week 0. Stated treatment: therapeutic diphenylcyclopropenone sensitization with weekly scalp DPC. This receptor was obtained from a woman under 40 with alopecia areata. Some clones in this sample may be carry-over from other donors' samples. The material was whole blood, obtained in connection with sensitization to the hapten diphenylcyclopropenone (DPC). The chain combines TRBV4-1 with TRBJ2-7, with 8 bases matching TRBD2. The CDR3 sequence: CASSSGTSYEQYF. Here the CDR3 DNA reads TGCGCCAGCAGCTCCGGGACTAGCTACGAGCAGTACTTC.